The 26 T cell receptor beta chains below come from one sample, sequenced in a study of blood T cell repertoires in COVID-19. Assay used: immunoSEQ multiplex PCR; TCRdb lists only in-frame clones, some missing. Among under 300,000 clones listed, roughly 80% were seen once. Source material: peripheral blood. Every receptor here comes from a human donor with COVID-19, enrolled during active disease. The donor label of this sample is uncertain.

Here the CDR3 reads CSVSPEQYGYTF. The CDR3 DNA is TGCAGCGTTAGCCCGGAACAGTATGGCTACACCTTC. J is TRBJ1-2 and V is TRBV29-1; D uncertain. The CDR3 has 12 residues. The ends were cut back, 5 bases at V and 5 bases at J, with 12 bases in the middle. Germline CDR1 SQVTM, CDR2 ANQGSEA.

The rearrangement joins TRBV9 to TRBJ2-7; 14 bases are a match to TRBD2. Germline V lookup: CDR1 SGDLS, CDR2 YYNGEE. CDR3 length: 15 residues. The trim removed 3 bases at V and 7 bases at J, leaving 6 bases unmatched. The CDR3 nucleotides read TGTGCCAGCAGCGAGGGACTAGCGGGAGATATAGAGCAGTACTTC. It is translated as CASSEGLAGDIEQYF.

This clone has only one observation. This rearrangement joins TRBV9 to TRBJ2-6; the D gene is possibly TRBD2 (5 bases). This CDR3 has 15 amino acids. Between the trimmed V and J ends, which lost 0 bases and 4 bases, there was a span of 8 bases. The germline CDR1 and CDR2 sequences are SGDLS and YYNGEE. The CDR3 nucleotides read TGTGCCAGCAGCGTAGCCCGAGGGGGGGCCAACGTCCTGACTTTC. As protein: CASSVARGGANVLTF.

CDR3: CASSPAGTGNSPLHF. The CDR3 coding sequence is TGTGCCAGCTCACCTGCCGGGACAGGGAATTCACCCCTCCACTTT. This chain uses TRBV18 with TRBJ1-6; 9 bases are a match to TRBD1. In germline, CDR1 is KGHSH, CDR2 LQKENI. V lost 3 bases to trimming and J lost 7 bases; unmatched junction nucleotides: 4. The CDR3 runs to 15 residues.

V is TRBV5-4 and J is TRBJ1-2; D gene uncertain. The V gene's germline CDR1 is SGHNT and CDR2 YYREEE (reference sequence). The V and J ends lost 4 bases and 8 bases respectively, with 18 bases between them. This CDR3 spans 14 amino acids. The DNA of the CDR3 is TGTGCCAGCAGCCTTACGAGCAGGTCCAGGGGCTACACCTTC. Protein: CASSLTSRSRGYTF.

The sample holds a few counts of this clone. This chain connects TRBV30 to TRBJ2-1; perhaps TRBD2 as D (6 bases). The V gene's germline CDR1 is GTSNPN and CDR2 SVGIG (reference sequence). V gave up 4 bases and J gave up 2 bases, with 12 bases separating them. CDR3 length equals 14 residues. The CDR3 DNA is TGTGCCTGGACTAGCGCTACCCCCTACAATGAGCAGTTCTTC. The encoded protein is CAWTSATPYNEQFF.

The CDR3 DNA reads TGCGCCAGCAGCCATATCGACAGGGTGGAGGCCTACACCTTC. As protein: CASSHIDRVEAYTF. The chain carries TRBV4-1 and TRBJ1-2, with 7 bases lining up with TRBD1. After removal of 3 bases from V and 10 bases from J, the junction contained 11 bases not matched to a gene. The CDR3 loop spans 14 amino acids. CDR1 and CDR2 (germline): MGHRA, YSYEKL.

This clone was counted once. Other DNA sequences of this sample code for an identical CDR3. CDR3 residues: CASSSGGEQFF. DNA for the CDR3: TGTGCCAGCAGCTCCGGCGGTGAGCAGTTCTTC. The gene calls are TRBV11-2 and TRBJ2-1; D is uncertain. Germline-derived CDR1 and CDR2 are SGHAT and FQNNGV. The ends were cut back, 4 bases at V and 9 bases at J, with 7 bases in the middle. The CDR3 totals 11 residues.

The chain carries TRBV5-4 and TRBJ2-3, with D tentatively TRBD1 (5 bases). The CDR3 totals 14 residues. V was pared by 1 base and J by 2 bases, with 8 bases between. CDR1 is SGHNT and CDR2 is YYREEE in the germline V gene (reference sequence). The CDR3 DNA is TGTGCCAGCAGCTTGTCTGGGGCCACAGATACGCAGTATTTT. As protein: CASSLSGATDTQYF.

Written as DNA, the CDR3 is TGTGCCTGGAGCGCCGGGACTGACCCTGGTAGCAATCAGCCCCAGCATTTT. Protein sequence: CAWSAGTDPGSNQPQHF. The rearrangement joins TRBV30 to TRBJ1-5, with D possibly TRBD1 on 5 matching bases. Germline V lookup: CDR1 GTSNPN, CDR2 SVGIG (reference sequence). This CDR3 is built from 17 residues. Trimming removed 3 bases at V and 0 bases at J, with 18 bases between.

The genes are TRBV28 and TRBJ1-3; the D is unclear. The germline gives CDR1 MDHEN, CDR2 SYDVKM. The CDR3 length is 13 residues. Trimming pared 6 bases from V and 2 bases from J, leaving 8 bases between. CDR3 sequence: CASRPPAGNTIYF. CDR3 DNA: TGTGCCAGCAGGCCCCCAGCTGGAAACACCATATATTTT.

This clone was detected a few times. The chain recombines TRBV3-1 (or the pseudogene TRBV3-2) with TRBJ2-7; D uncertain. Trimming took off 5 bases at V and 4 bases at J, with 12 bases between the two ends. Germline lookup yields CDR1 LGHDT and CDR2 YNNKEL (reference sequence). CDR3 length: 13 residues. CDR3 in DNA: TGTGCCAGCAGCGTTGCAGGCCGGTACGAGCAGTACTTC. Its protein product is CASSVAGRYEQYF.

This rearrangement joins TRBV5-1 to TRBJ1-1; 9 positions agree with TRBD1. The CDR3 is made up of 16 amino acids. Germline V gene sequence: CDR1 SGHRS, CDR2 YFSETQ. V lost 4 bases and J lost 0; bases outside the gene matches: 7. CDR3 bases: TGCGCCAGCAGCCCCCGGACAGGGGAAGTGAACACTGAAGCTTTCTTT. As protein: CASSPRTGEVNTEAFF. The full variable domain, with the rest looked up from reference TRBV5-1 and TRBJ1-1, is KAGVTQTPRYLIKTRGQQVTLSCSPISGHRSVSWYQQTPGQGLQFLFEYFSETQRNKGNFPGRFSGRQFSNSRSEMNVSTLELGDSALYLCASSPRTGEVNTEAFFGQGTRLTVV.

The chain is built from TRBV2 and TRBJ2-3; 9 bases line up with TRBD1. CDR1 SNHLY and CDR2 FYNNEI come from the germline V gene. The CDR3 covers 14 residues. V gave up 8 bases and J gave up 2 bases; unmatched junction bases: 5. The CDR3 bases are TGTGCCAGCGGTCGGGACAGGGCCACAGATACGCAGTATTTT. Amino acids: CASGRDRATDTQYF.

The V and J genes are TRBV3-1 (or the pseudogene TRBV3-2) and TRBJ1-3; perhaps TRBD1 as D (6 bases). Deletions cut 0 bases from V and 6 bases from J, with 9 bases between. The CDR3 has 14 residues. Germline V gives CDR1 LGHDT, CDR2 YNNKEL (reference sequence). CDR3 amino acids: CASSQEGAQNTIYF. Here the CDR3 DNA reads TGTGCCAGCAGCCAAGAGGGGGCCCAAAACACCATATATTTT.

The CDR3 loop is CASIGLQAFNTGELFF. In nucleotides, the CDR3 is TGTGCCAGCATTGGACTACAGGCATTTAACACCGGGGAGCTGTTTTTT. The V gene is TRBV28, the J gene TRBJ2-2, with D tentatively TRBD2 (6 bases). This CDR3 region has 16 residues. CDR1 is MDHEN and CDR2 is SYDVKM in the germline V gene. Trimming removed 7 bases from V and 2 bases from J, with 17 bases in between.

The CDR3 nucleotides read TGTGCCAGTAGTAAGCGGGAGGGCCGGTACGAGCAGTACTTC. Protein sequence: CASSKREGRYEQYF. The chain couples TRBV19 to TRBJ2-7; 10 bases are shared with TRBD2. V gave up 4 bases and J gave up 4 bases; unmatched junction bases: 4. The CDR3 has 14 residues. Germline V gene sequence: CDR1 LNHDA, CDR2 SQIVND (reference sequence).

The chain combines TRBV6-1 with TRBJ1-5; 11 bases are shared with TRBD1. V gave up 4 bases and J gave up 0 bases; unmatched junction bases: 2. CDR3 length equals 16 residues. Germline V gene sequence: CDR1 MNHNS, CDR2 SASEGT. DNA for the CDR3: TGTGCCAGCAGTGGGACAGGGGGCTATAGCAATCAGCCCCAGCATTTT. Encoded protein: CASSGTGGYSNQPQHF.

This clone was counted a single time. The CDR3 region is CASSLGQGEIEKLFF. DNA of the CDR3: TGTGCCAGCAGCTTGGGACAGGGGGAAATAGAAAAACTGTTTTTT. This chain uses TRBV5-4 with TRBJ1-4, with 9 positions matching TRBD1. The CDR3 sequence is 15 residues long. Germline CDR1 and CDR2: SGHNT and YYREEE (reference sequence). V dropped 0 bases and J dropped 8; count of bases not matched to a gene: 5.

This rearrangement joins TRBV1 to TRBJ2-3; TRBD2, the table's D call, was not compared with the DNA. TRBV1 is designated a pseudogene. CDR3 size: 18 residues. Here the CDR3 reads CTSSQGLAEVISTDTQYF. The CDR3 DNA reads TGCACCAGCAGCCAAGGGCTAGCGGAGGTTATTAGCACAGATACGCAGTATTTT.

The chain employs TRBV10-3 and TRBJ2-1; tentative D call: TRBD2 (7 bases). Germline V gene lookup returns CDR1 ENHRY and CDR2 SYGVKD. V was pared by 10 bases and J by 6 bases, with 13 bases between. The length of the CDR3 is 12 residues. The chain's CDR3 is CATGGSSNEQFF. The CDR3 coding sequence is TGTGCCACGGGGGGCAGCAGCAATGAGCAGTTCTTC.

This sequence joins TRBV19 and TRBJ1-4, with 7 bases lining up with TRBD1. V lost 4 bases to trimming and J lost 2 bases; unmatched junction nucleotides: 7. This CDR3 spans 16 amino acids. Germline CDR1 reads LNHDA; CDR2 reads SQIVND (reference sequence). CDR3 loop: CASSTARGRTNEKLFF. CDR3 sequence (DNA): TGTGCCAGTAGTACCGCCAGGGGGAGGACTAATGAAAAACTGTTTTTT.

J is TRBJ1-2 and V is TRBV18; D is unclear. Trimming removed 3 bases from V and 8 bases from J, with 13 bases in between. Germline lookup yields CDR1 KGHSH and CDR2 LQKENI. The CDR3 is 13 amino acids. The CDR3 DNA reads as TGTGCCAGCTCACCTCAGGATCGGTGGGGCTACACCTTC. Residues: CASSPQDRWGYTF.

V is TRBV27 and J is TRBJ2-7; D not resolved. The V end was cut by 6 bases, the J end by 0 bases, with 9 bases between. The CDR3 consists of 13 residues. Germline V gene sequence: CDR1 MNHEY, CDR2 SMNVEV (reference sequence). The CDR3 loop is CASSRPSSYEQYF. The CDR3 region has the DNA TGTGCCAGCAGCAGGCCGAGCTCCTACGAGCAGTACTTC.

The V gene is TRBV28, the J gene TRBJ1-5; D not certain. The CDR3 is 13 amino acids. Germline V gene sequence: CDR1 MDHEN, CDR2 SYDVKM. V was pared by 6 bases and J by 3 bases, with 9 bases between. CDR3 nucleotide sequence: TGTGCCAGCAGCCCCTCCCCCAATCAGCCCCAGCATTTT. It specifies CASSPSPNQPQHF.

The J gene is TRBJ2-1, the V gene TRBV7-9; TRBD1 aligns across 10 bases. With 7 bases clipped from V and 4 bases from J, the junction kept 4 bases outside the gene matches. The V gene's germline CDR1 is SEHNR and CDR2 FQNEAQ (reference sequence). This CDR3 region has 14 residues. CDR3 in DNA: TGTGCCAGCACCTGGACAGGGGGATACAATGAGCAGTTCTTC. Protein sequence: CASTWTGGYNEQFF.